This TCR beta chain was identified in a study of T-cell reconstitution after alpha-beta-depleted transplantation in children. Whole-study results and caveats: There were some patients whose high TCRbeta diversity at day 60 came from surviving recipient T cells and thymic progenitors. One year post-transplant, T-cell counts and diversity were largely derived from T cells produced anew. Alpha-beta T cells about two months after transplant reportedly derived from several hundred expanded graft clones.

A few counts support this clonotype. Its specificity is not known. Unique molecular identifiers were built into the TCRbeta library. TCRdb analysed the PCR reads with MiXCR anew, one entry per CDR3 protein. The sample carries around 800,000 distinct CDR3 sequences, around 15% recorded once. This clonotype was sampled from a male patient aged 10 to 17 who had a stem cell transplant for acute lymphoblastic leukemia, so the T cells may come from the graft donor. The material sequenced was PBMCs, mostly from graft donor cells, taken 360 days after TCRalphabeta/CD19-depleted stem cell transplant.

Here the CDR3 reads CASSFTSTTDTQYF. The CDR3 nucleotides are TGCGCCAGCAGCTTCACTAGTACGACAGATACGCAGTATTTT. This chain uses TRBV5-1 with TRBJ2-3, with D tentatively TRBD2 (5 bases). The CDR3 is made up of 14 amino acids. Germline CDR1 is SGHRS and CDR2 is YFSETQ. Trimming pared 2 bases from V and 3 bases from J, leaving 10 bases between.